This T cell receptor beta chain is drawn from a study of blood T cell repertoires in COVID-19. On the study more broadly: Samples came from the United States, Italy and Spain, spanning acute and convalescent COVID-19. Sources were T cells, B-cell-depleted T cells, or PBMCs; the material itself was cDNA or gDNA.

The CDR3 is made up of 15 amino acids. V was pared by 1 base and J by 2 bases, with 4 bases of the junction left unmatched. The germline CDR1 and CDR2 sequences are LNHDA and SQIVND (reference sequence). This clone was counted at least ten times. Per the study methods: Using reference gene primer amplification, nucleated cell counts were estimated. TCRdb's table, derived via immunoSEQ multiplex PCR, lists solely in-frame clones and lacks some. The V and J calls and clone size were taken over from that table, and D and trimming were inferred from the DNA. The sample has roughly 250,000 clones; roughly 87% are singletons.

The chain is built from TRBV19 and TRBJ2-5; 7 bases are shared with TRBD1. The sequence was collected from a man aged 55-75 years who had recovered from COVID-19. The sample consisted of peripheral blood. In DNA, the CDR3 is TGTGCCAGTAGTATAGGACAGGGAGTTCAAGAGACCCAGTACTTC. Translated, it gives CASSIGQGVQETQYF.